The 21 T cell receptor beta chains below come from one sample, sequenced in a study of Graves' ophthalmopathy and Graves' hyperthyroidism. Amplification targeted the TCR beta CDR3 regions, with RNA transcripts as the source material. The workflow started with a first-round RT-PCR run with HTBI primers and then moved on to a second-round multiplex PCR. One entry per CDR3 protein results from TCRdb running MiXCR on the multiplex PCR reads. Among 300,000 or so distinct CDR3 sequences, 15% to 20% were seen once, and the ten largest hold about 12%. Sequenced input: peripheral blood. These TCRs come from an adult man with Graves' ophthalmopathy.

This clonotype was observed at least ten times. The CDR3 spells CASSQGRPYEQYF. In nucleotides, the CDR3 is TGTGCCAGCAGCCAGGGCAGGCCCTACGAGCAGTACTTC. V usage is TRBV12-3 or TRBV12-4 and J usage is TRBJ2-7; D is perhaps TRBD1 (5 bases). This CDR3 region has 13 residues. Trimming pared 6 bases from V and 2 bases from J, leaving 11 bases between.

Ten or more counts support this clonotype. This chain joins TRBV20-1 and TRBJ1-2, with D possibly being TRBD1 (5 bases). Deletions cut 0 bases from V and 1 base from J, with 12 bases between. The CDR3 totals 15 residues. Germline V gene lookup returns CDR1 DFQATT and CDR2 SNEGSKA (reference sequence). CDR3 DNA: TGCAGTGCTAGAGAAACCGGGGGACGTAACTATGGCTACACCTTC. As protein: CSARETGGRNYGYTF.

Ten or more counts support this clonotype. The chain has TRBV20-1 and TRBJ1-6; D is ambiguous. V was pared by 3 bases and J by 8 bases, with 11 bases between. The CDR3 extends over 13 amino acids. The germline V gene encodes CDR1 DFQATT and CDR2 SNEGSKA (reference sequence). CDR3 sequence (DNA): TGCAGTGCTAGTAGAGGGAGGGATTCACCCCTCCACTTT. It is translated as CSASRGRDSPLHF.

In its sample, this clonotype was seen many times. The chain uses TRBV24-1 and TRBJ1-5, with D tentatively TRBD1 (5 bases). The ends were cut back, 3 bases at V and 9 bases at J, with 17 bases in the middle. The CDR3 contains 15 residues. Looked up from germline, CDR1 is KGHDR and CDR2 is SFDVKD. The CDR3 DNA sequence: TGTGCCACCAGTGATACCGGGACGGGCGAGAGGCCCCAGCATTTT. It yields the protein CATSDTGTGERPQHF.

This clonotype was detected ten times or more. In DNA form, the CDR3 reads TGTGCCAGCAGCTTTGTTCGAGCCGGGGAGCTGTTTTTT. It is translated as CASSFVRAGELFF. This chain connects TRBV7-2 to TRBJ2-2; D gene ambiguous. The CDR3 totals 13 residues. V was cut by 3 bases and J by 6 bases, with 8 bases left in between. Germline CDR1 SGHTA, CDR2 FQGNSA.

The sample holds many counts of this clonotype. The chain recombines TRBV15 with TRBJ2-7, with 8 bases fitting TRBD1. Germline V gene lookup returns CDR1 LNHNV and CDR2 YYDKDF (reference sequence). The CDR3 spans 14 residues. V lost 2 bases to trimming and J lost 6 bases; unmatched junction nucleotides: 6. CDR3 protein: CATSRQLTGAEQYF. The CDR3 DNA sequence: TGTGCCACCAGCAGACAACTGACAGGGGCCGAGCAGTACTTC.

The table lists this clonotype with a few counts. An end of the junction does not agree with germline; a read error may underlie this. This chain connects TRBV4-2 to TRBJ2-2; TRBD1 agrees at 8 bases. The CDR3 totals 15 residues. CDR1 and CDR2 (germline): LGHNA, YNFKEQ. As DNA, the CDR3 is TGTGCCAGCAGCTACATGACAGGGGCGACCGGGGAGCTGGTTTTT. Protein sequence: CASSYMTGATGELVF.

The chain recombines TRBV6-5 with TRBJ1-5; D unclear. Between the trimmed V and J ends, which lost 0 bases and 7 bases, there was a span of 13 bases. CDR3 length equals 15 residues. The germline gives CDR1 MNHEY, CDR2 SVGAGI. CDR3 coding DNA: TGTGCCAGCAGTTACTCGCGTTGGGAAGGCCAGCCCCAGCATTTT. Amino acids: CASSYSRWEGQPQHF.

This sequence joins TRBV27 and TRBJ2-7; 9 bases fit TRBD2. The CDR3 extends over 14 amino acids. Germline CDR1 MNHEY, CDR2 SMNVEV (reference sequence). Trimming cost V 6 bases and J 1 base; bases outside gene matches: 4. The CDR3 bases are TGTGCCAGCAGGGGGACTAGCCGTTCCTACGAGCAGTACTTC. Protein product: CASRGTSRSYEQYF.

At least ten counts were recorded for this clonotype. The chain has TRBV24-1 and TRBJ2-5, with a possible D match to TRBD1 (5 bases). Trimming removed 4 bases from V and 1 base from J, with 12 bases in between. Germline assignment: CDR1 KGHDR and CDR2 SFDVKD. This CDR3 has 15 amino acids. CDR3 protein: CATSDRTLLQETQYF. In nucleotides, the CDR3 is TGTGCCACCAGTGACCGGACACTTCTCCAAGAGACCCAGTACTTC.

This clonotype has just a few counts. This sequence joins TRBV6-2 or TRBV6-3 and TRBJ2-5; 10 nucleotides match TRBD1. CDR1 and CDR2 from the germline V gene are MNHEY and SVGEGT. CDR3 length: 16 amino acids. V lost 6 bases to trimming and J lost 1 base; unmatched junction nucleotides: 8. CDR3 amino acids: CASRRTGTGAQETQYF. The CDR3 nucleotides read TGTGCCAGCAGGAGGACCGGGACAGGGGCCCAAGAGACCCAGTACTTC.

Comment on this clonotype: Possible read error: a much larger clone is one base away. V usage is TRBV3-1 and J usage is TRBJ1-2, with D perhaps matching TRBD1 (6 bases). This CDR3 is 15 amino acids long. Germline loops: CDR1 LGHDT, CDR2 YNNKEL (reference sequence). In DNA form, the CDR3 reads TGTGGCAGCAGCCCGGACAGCCCTGGTAACTATGGCTACACCTTC. This translates into CGSSPDSPGNYGYTF. Full variable domain (missing parts from reference TRBV3-1 and TRBJ1-2): DTAVSQTPKYLVTQMGNDKSIKCEQNLGHDTMYWYKQDSKKFLKIMFSYNNKELIINETVPNRFSPKSPDKAHLNLHINSLELGDSAVYFCGSSPDSPGNYGYTFGSGTRLTVV.

This clonotype appeared many times. The chain joins TRBV11-2 to TRBJ2-5; 12 bases line up with TRBD2. Germline V gene sequence: CDR1 SGHAT, CDR2 FQNNGV. J was trimmed by 2 bases and V by 2 bases; bases with no gene match: 9. The CDR3 runs 18 residues. The CDR3 here is CASSLPPGLAGYQETQYF. In DNA, the CDR3 is TGTGCCAGCAGCTTACCTCCGGGACTAGCGGGTTATCAAGAGACCCAGTACTTC.

This clonotype was observed many times. This rearrangement joins TRBV7-2 to TRBJ2-6, with no clear D. Germline CDR1 SGHTA, CDR2 FQGNSA. The CDR3 covers 13 residues. Trimming left V 3 bases short and J 1 base short, with 1 base between. CDR3 nucleotide sequence: TGTGCCAGCAGCTTTTCTGGGGCCAACGTCCTGACTTTC. Translated, it gives CASSFSGANVLTF.

The table lists this clonotype with many counts. The chain combines TRBV6-2 or TRBV6-3 with TRBJ1-1; 8 nucleotides align to TRBD1. V lost 5 bases, J lost 5 bases, and 10 bases stayed unmatched. CDR3 length: 15 residues. Germline loops: CDR1 MNHEY, CDR2 SVGEGT. The CDR3 DNA sequence: TGTGCCAGCAGTCTATGGACAGGGTTGGGAACTGAAGCTTTCTTT. Its protein is CASSLWTGLGTEAFF.

The table lists this clonotype with many counts. This chain joins TRBV6-5 and TRBJ1-2; possibly TRBD1 for D (6 bases). V lost 7 bases and J 3 bases, leaving 12 bases between the germline ends. The germline gives CDR1 MNHEY, CDR2 SVGAGI. The CDR3 is made up of 13 amino acids. The CDR3 is CASTGGEDYGYTF. DNA for the CDR3: TGTGCCAGCACCGGGGGCGAGGACTATGGCTACACCTTC.

This sequence joins TRBV6-1 and TRBJ2-7; TRBD2 matches at 14 bases. This CDR3 has 17 residues. The junction had 13 bases not matched to a gene; V was cut back by 7 bases and J by 5 bases. Germline values: CDR1 MNHNS, CDR2 SASEGT. This CDR3 reads CASTALAGTSGRHEQYF. Here the CDR3 DNA reads TGTGCCAGCACCGCGCTCGCCGGGACTAGCGGGAGACACGAGCAGTACTTC.

The rearrangement joins TRBV28 to TRBJ1-5; D unresolved. Trimming shortened V by 3 bases and J by 1 base, and 28 bases separated the two germline ends. CDR3 size: 21 residues. In germline, CDR1 is MDHEN, CDR2 SYDVKM. The CDR3 bases are TGTGCCAGCAGTTTGCCCAGATTATCGGGCAAGCAGGCTCGGAGCAATCAGCCCCAGCATTTT. Amino acid sequence: CASSLPRLSGKQARSNQPQHF.

This chain links TRBV18 with TRBJ1-3; D unresolved. This CDR3 has 16 amino acids. Germline CDR1 is KGHSH and CDR2 is LQKENI. V dropped 1 base and J dropped 2 bases, with 12 bases sitting between them. DNA of the CDR3: TGTGCCAGCTCACCACTTAGCCAGTTCCCTGGAAACACCATATATTTT. This gives the protein CASSPLSQFPGNTIYF.

This clonotype was seen repeatedly, ten times or more. J is TRBJ2-2 and V is TRBV7-8; D remains unclear. The CDR3 sequence is 14 residues long. Between the trimmed V and J ends, which lost 1 base and 4 bases, there was a span of 7 bases. From germline, CDR1 is SGHVS and CDR2 FQNEAQ. The CDR3, as DNA: TGTGCCAGCAGCTTAGTCGGCGGCACCGGGGAGCTGTTTTTT. It codes for CASSLVGGTGELFF.

This clonotype has ten or more counts. The chain is built from TRBV6-1 and TRBJ2-7; possibly TRBD1 or TRBD2 for D (5 bases each). Trimming shortened V by 7 bases and J by 5 bases, and 18 bases separated the two germline ends. Germline V gene lookup returns CDR1 MNHNS and CDR2 SASEGT. CDR3 size: 14 residues. CDR3 nucleotide sequence: TGTGCCAGCACCCCTGTGAGACCGGGACACGAGCAGTACTTC. As protein: CASTPVRPGHEQYF.